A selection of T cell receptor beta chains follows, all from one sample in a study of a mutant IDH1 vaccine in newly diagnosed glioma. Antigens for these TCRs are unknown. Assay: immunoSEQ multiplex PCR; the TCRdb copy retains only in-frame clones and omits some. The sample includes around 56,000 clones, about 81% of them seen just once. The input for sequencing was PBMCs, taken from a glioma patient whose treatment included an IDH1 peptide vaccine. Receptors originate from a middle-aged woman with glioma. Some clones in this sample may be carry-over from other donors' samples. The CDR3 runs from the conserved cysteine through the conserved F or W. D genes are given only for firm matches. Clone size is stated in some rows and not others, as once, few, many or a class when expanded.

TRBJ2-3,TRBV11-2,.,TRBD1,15,TGTGCCAGCAGCCCCGGGACAGGGGGCACAGATACGCAGTATTTT,CASSPGTGGTDTQYF
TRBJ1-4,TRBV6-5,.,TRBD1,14,TGTGCCAGCAGGAGACAGGGACTTAATGAAAAACTGTTTTTT,CASRRQGLNEKLFF
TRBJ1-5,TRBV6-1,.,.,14,TGTGCCAGCCTACGTGGGACCGGTGGTCAGCCCCAGCATTTT,CASLRGTGGQPQHF
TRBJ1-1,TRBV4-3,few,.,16,TGCGCCAGCAGCCAAGGACAGGACCCAAGGGCCACTGAAGCTTTCTTT,CASSQGQDPRATEAFF
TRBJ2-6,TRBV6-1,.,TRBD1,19,TGTGCCAGCAGTGAATCGATGGGAGGGACAGGGGCTGGGGCCAACGTCCTGACTTTC,CASSESMGGTGAGANVLTF
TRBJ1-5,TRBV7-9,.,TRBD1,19,TGTGCCAGCAGCAGGAAGGGACAGGGGACCTCCTATAGCAATCAGCCCCAGCATTTT,CASSRKGQGTSYSNQPQHF
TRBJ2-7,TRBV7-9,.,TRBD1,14,TGTGCCAGCAGCTTGAATCGACAGGGCTACGAGCAGTACTTC,CASSLNRQGYEQYF
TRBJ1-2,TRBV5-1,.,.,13,TGCGCCAGCAGCTTGGTAACGGGTTTTGGCTACACCTTC,CASSLVTGFGYTF
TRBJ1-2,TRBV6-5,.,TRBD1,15,TGTGCCAGCAGCCCCAGACAGGGGATTTACTATGGCTACACCTTC,CASSPRQGIYYGYTF
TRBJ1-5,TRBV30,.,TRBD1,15,TGTGCCTGGAGAGGCACAGGGGGAAGCAATCAGCCCCAGCATTTT,CAWRGTGGSNQPQHF
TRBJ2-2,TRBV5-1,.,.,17,TGCGCCAGCAGCTCCAAGGGGCAGGGAATTTCTGGCGGGGAGCTGTTTTTT,CASSSKGQGISGGELFF
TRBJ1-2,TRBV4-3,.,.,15,TGCGCCAGCAGCCAAGCGAACGCAGGGTACTATGGCTACACCTTC,CASSQANAGYYGYTF
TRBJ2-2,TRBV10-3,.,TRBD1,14,TGTGCCATCAATCAGGGGGCAAACACCGGGGAGCTGTTTTTT,CAINQGANTGELFF
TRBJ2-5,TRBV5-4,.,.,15,TGTGCCAGCAGCTCGGACAGTGGGGTTCAAGAGACCCAGTACTTC,CASSSDSGVQETQYF
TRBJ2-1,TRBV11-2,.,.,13,TGTGCCAGCAGCTTGGGCGGACCCAATGAGCAGTTCTTC,CASSLGGPNEQFF
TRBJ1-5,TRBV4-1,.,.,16,TGCGCCAGCAGCCCAGGACCTTGGACGGGCAATCAGCCCCAGCATTTT,CASSPGPWTGNQPQHF
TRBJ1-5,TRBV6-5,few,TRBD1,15,TGTGCCAGCAAACCGACAGGGGACGGCAATCAGCCCCAGCATTTT,CASKPTGDGNQPQHF
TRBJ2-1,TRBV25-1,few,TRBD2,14,TGTGCCAGCAGTGCGGCGGGGGGGCATGGTGAGCAGTTCTTC,CASSAAGGHGEQFF
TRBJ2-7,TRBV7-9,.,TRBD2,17,TGTGCCAGCAGCTTAGGGGCCCTAGCGGGGAGCTCCTACGAGCAGTACTTC,CASSLGALAGSSYEQYF
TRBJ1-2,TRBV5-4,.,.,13,TGTGCCAGCAGCTTGTGGCAATCCTATGGCTACACCTTC,CASSLWQSYGYTF
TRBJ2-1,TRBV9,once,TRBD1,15,TGTGCCAGCAGACCCGGGACAGGGACAAGGAATGAGCAGTTCTTC,CASRPGTGTRNEQFF
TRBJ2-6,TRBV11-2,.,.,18,TGTGCCAGCAGGCGTCCGGGACTGGGTCGAAGAGGGGCCAACGTCCTGACTTTC,CASRRPGLGRRGANVLTF
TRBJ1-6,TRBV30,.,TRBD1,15,TGTGCCTGGAGTCTAGGACAGGGGAGGAATTCACCCCTCCACTTT,CAWSLGQGRNSPLHF
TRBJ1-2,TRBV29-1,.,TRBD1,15,TGCAGCGTTGAGGGACAGGGGTTGGCGGGTTATGGCTACACCTTC,CSVEGQGLAGYGYTF
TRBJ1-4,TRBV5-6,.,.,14,TGTGCCAGCAGCTTGCTTGCAACTAATGAAAAACTGTTTTTT,CASSLLATNEKLFF
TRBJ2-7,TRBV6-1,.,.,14,TGTGCCAGCAGTGAACAAGAGGGTTCCTACGAGCAGTACTTC,CASSEQEGSYEQYF
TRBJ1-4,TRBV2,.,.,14,TGTGCCAGCAGTAAGGGGAGGTGGGATGAAAAACTGTTTTTT,CASSKGRWDEKLFF
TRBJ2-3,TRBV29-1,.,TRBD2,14,TGCAGCGTCACGGGGGGGCAGGGGCGCGATACGCAGTATTTT,CSVTGGQGRDTQYF
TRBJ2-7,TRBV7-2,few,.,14,TGTGCCAGCAGCCCCGGCGGACGGACCTACGAGCAGTACTTC,CASSPGGRTYEQYF
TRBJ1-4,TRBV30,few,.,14,TGTGCCTGGAGTTTCGGGACGGCTAATGAAAAACTGTTTTTT,CAWSFGTANEKLFF
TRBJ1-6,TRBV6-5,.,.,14,TGTGCCAGCAGTACCTACAGCAGAAATTCACCCCTCCACTTT,CASSTYSRNSPLHF
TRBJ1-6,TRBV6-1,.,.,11,TGTGCCAGCAGTGAACCTTCACCCCTCCACTTT,CASSEPSPLHF
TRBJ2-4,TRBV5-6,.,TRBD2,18,TGTGCCAGCAGCCCACAGGGCCGGGGGGGCAAGGCCAAAAACATTCAGTACTTC,CASSPQGRGGKAKNIQYF
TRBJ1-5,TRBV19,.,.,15,TGTGCCAGTAGTATATTGGGGGTCCCCAATCAGCCCCAGCATTTT,CASSILGVPNQPQHF
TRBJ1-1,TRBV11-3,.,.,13,TGTGCCAGCGGGCAGGGTCCAGGGACTGAAGCTTTCTTT,CASGQGPGTEAFF
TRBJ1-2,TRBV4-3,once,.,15,TGCGCCAGCAGCCAAGATATCGGAGAACTCTATGGCTACACCTTC,CASSQDIGELYGYTF
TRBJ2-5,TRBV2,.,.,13,TGTGCCAGCAGGGAGGGACTCGGAGAGACCCAGTACTTC,CASREGLGETQYF
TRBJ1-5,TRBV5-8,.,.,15,TGTGCCAGCAGCTTGCGAGGAATTAGCAATCAGCCCCAGCATTTT,CASSLRGISNQPQHF